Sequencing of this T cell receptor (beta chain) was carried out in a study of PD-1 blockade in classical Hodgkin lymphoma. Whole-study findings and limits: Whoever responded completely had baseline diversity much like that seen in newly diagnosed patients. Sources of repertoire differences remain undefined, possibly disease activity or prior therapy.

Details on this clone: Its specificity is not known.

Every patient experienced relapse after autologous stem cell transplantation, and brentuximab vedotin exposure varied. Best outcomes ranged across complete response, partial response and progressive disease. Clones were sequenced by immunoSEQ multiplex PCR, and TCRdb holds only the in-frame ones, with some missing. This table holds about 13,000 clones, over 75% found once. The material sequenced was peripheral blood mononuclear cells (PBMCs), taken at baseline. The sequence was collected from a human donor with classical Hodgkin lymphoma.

Here the CDR3 reads CASSSSGRGGEQFF. DNA of the CDR3: TGTGCCAGTAGTTCTAGCGGGAGGGGAGGTGAGCAGTTCTTC. The chain links TRBV19 to TRBJ2-1, with 12 bases matching TRBD2. With 5 bases clipped from V and 9 bases from J, the junction kept 5 bases outside the gene matches. CDR3 length: 14 amino acids. Germline assignment: CDR1 LNHDA and CDR2 SQIVND (reference sequence).